The sequence of this TCR beta chain was determined in a study of blood T cell repertoires in COVID-19. Turning to the study itself: From the United States, Italy and Spain came samples of acute and convalescent COVID-19. T cells, B-cell-depleted T cells, or PBMCs provided the cDNA or gDNA that served as material.

How the authors handled the data: Counts of nucleated cells, estimated from reference gene primer amplification, were obtained. The repertoire was sequenced with immunoSEQ multiplex PCR; TCRdb's copy has only in-frame clones and lacks some. Clonal size and the V and J genes are those of that table, whereas D and trimming came from the DNA. Among about 68,000 clones listed, 70% to 90% were seen once. The V gene lost 5 bases and the J gene lost 4 bases, with 11 bases spanning the gap. The CDR3 consists of 13 residues. The germline V gene has CDR1 SGHTA and CDR2 FQGTGA. Recruited during active infection, patients (from Seattle) were subsequently followed longitudinally.

Sequencing was done on a sample of peripheral blood. This receptor was obtained from a woman in her forties or fifties with COVID-19, enrolled during active disease. The rearrangement uses TRBV7-3 and TRBJ2-5; D unclear. The CDR3 reads CASSRSTVETQYF. The CDR3 region has the DNA TGTGCCAGCAGCCGGAGCACCGTAGAGACCCAGTACTTC. Supplemented by reference TRBV7-3 and TRBJ2-5, the full variable domain reads GAGVSQTPSNKVTEKGKYVELRCDPISGHTALYWYRQSLGQGPEFLIYFQGTGAADDSGLPNDRFFAVRPEGSVSTLKIQRTERGDSAVYLCASSRSTVETQYFGPGTRLLVL.